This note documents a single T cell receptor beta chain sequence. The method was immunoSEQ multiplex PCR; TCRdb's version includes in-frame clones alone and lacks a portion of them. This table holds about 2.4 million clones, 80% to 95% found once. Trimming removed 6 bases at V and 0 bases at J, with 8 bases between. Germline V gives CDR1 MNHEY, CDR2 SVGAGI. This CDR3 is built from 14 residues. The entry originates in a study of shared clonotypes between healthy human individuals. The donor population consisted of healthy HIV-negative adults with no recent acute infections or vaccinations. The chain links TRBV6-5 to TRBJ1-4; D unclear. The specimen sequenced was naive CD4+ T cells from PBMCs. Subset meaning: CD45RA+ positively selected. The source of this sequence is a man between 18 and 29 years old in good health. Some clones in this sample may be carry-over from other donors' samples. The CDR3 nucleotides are TGTGCCAGCAGAATTTCTGCAACTAATGAAAAACTGTTTTTT. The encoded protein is CASRISATNEKLFF.